This entry describes one T cell receptor (beta chain). Antigen: not known. The use of a sample-barcoded 5' primer and a J-beta primer mix characterized a second PCR of about 7 to 12 cycles. Each of the cDNA molecules was tagged by a template-switch adaptor with 12 random nucleotides. TCRdb independently ran MiXCR on the 5' RACE reads; one entry per CDR3 protein. Counted here are about 720,000 distinct CDR3 sequences, approximately 21% occurring once; the ten biggest clones make up 22%. The data stem from a study of blood T cells in healthy people across ages. Study-wide background: Template-switching capture recovered about one barcoded beta molecule per two T cells.

Notes on the study in general: Both naive CD4+ cell counts and diversity were greater in long-lived donors than in aged donors. Unsorted PBMC material precluded a definitive naive versus antigen-experienced comparison.

This CDR3 is 15 amino acids long. Germline CDR1 SEHNR, CDR2 FQNEAQ (reference sequence). V lost 6 bases to trimming and J lost 0 bases; unmatched junction nucleotides: 4. The rearrangement uses TRBV7-9 and TRBJ2-7, with 11 bases lining up with TRBD2. Sequencing input: blood. The TCR comes from a man in his sixties or seventies in good health. In DNA form, the CDR3 reads TGTGCCAGCAGGTTAACTAGCGGGGGCTCCTACGAGCAGTACTTC. It codes for CASRLTSGGSYEQYF.